Listed below are T cell receptor beta chains from one sample, sequenced in a study of PD-L1 blockade in urothelial cancer. Only in-frame clones appear in the TCRdb table, and some are missing; sequencing was by immunoSEQ multiplex PCR. The data show about 74,000 clones, roughly 90% seen once. The material sequenced was PBMCs, taken around atezolizumab (anti-PD-L1) treatment. Source of these receptors: a man between 65 and 85 years old with urothelial cancer. Both conserved end residues are part of each CDR3. A D gene is named only where the DNA matches it firmly. Rows give clone size only sometimes, using once, few, many, or a class for an expanded clone.

d_call | j_call | v_call | clone_size | cdr3_aa | cdr3_nt
TRBD1 | TRBJ1-1 | TRBV27 | - | CASSLTDRVRGPEAFF | TGTGCCAGCAGTTTAACTGACAGGGTAAGAGGTCCTGAAGCTTTCTTT
TRBD2 | TRBJ2-6 | TRBV7-6 | - | CASSSRLAGTTVLTF | TGTGCCAGCAGCTCCCGACTAGCGGGAACTACCGTCCTGACTTTC
TRBD2 | TRBJ2-7 | TRBV6-1 | many | CASRTRDSGSNEQYF | TGTGCCAGCAGAACTCGGGATAGCGGGAGCAACGAGCAGTACTTC
- | TRBJ2-2 | TRBV5-6 | - | CASSFEWNTGELFF | TGTGCCAGCAGCTTCGAGTGGAACACCGGGGAGCTGTTTTTT
- | TRBJ2-2 | TRBV2 | - | CASSAGRVDTGELFF | TGTGCCAGCAGTGCTGGCAGGGTGGACACCGGGGAGCTGTTTTTT
- | TRBJ2-1 | TRBV6-5 | - | CASVGGGEQFF | TGTGCCAGCGTTGGAGGCGGAGAGCAGTTCTTC
- | TRBJ2-7 | TRBV28 | few | CASSFPNQEQYF | TGTGCCAGCAGCTTCCCCAATCAGGAGCAGTACTTC
TRBD2 | TRBJ2-7 | TRBV27 | - | CASSLRPLSGRASEQYF | TGTGCCAGCAGTTTACGACCCTTGAGCGGGAGGGCCTCCGAGCAGTACTTC
- | TRBJ1-5 | TRBV10-3 | once | CAIRDSPNQPQHF | TGTGCCATACGCGACAGCCCCAATCAGCCCCAGCATTTT
TRBD2 | TRBJ2-3 | TRBV5-5 | - | CASSLQTSGRPTDTQYF | TGTGCCAGCAGCCTACAGACTAGCGGGAGGCCAACAGATACGCAGTATTTT
- | TRBJ1-5 | TRBV4-1 | - | CASSQGPGFGNQPQHF | TGCGCCAGCAGCCAAGGCCCAGGGTTTGGCAATCAGCCCCAGCATTTT
TRBD2 | TRBJ2-5 | TRBV7-9 | once | CASSSVAGGGKTQYF | TGTGCCAGCAGCTCGGTGGCGGGAGGTGGGAAGACCCAGTACTTC
- | TRBJ1-1 | TRBV23-1 | - | CASTRTTNTEAFF | TGCGCCAGCACCAGAACTACAAACACTGAAGCTTTCTTT
TRBD2 | TRBJ2-1 | TRBV5-1 | - | CASSLEAGRGNEQFF | TGCGCCAGCAGCTTGGAAGCGGGAAGGGGCAATGAGCAGTTCTTC
TRBD1 | TRBJ1-4 | TRBV27 | - | CASSDRDRGYKLFF | TGTGCCAGCAGTGACCGGGACAGGGGCTATAAACTGTTTTTT
- | TRBJ2-7 | TRBV5-1 | - | CASSWERDNSYEQYF | TGCGCCAGCAGCTGGGAACGGGACAACTCCTACGAGCAGTACTTC
TRBD1 | TRBJ1-1 | TRBV4-2 | - | CASSHALGQGATEAFF | TGTGCCAGCAGCCATGCCCTCGGACAGGGGGCTACTGAAGCTTTCTTT
TRBD2 | TRBJ2-7 | TRBV5-1 | - | CASSFFPSSGKYYEQYF | TGCGCCAGCAGCTTCTTCCCTTCTAGCGGTAAATACTACGAGCAGTACTTC
TRBD1 | TRBJ1-1 | TRBV19 | - | CASSIGQGAEAFF | TGTGCCAGTAGTATAGGACAGGGGGCCGAAGCTTTCTTT
TRBD2 | TRBJ2-1 | TRBV7-2 | - | CASSLGLAGVYEQFF | TGTGCCAGCAGCTTAGGACTAGCGGGAGTCTATGAGCAGTTCTTC
TRBD2 | TRBJ2-3 | TRBV25-1 | - | CASSEYWGGSKADTQYF | TGTGCCAGCAGTGAATATTGGGGCGGGAGCAAGGCTGATACGCAGTATTTT
TRBD2 | TRBJ2-5 | TRBV5-1 | - | CASSLGGRAEETQYF | TGCGCCAGCAGCTTGGGCGGGAGGGCCGAGGAGACCCAGTACTTC
- | TRBJ1-1 | TRBV25-1 | - | CASQSGPGTEAFF | TGTGCCAGCCAGTCAGGGCCGGGCACTGAAGCTTTCTTT
- | TRBJ1-2 | TRBV29-1 | - | CSVEGPTGMIGYTF | TGCAGCGTTGAAGGCCCAACAGGAATGATTGGCTACACCTTC
- | TRBJ1-4 | TRBV29-1 | - | CSVDQTGRTNEKLFF | TGCAGCGTTGACCAAACAGGGAGAACTAATGAAAAACTGTTTTTT
TRBD1 | TRBJ1-2 | TRBV27 | - | CASRRDRGLDYGYTF | TGTGCCAGCAGGAGGGACAGGGGGTTGGACTATGGCTACACCTTC
TRBD1 | TRBJ1-2 | TRBV7-9 | - | CASSPRQGTLSYGYTF | TGTGCCAGCAGCCCCCGACAGGGGACCTTATCTTATGGCTACACCTTC
TRBD1 | TRBJ2-7 | TRBV11-2 | - | CASSPDRVHEQYF | TGTGCCAGCAGCCCCGACAGGGTCCACGAGCAGTACTTC
- | TRBJ2-4 | TRBV11-2 | - | CASSQGSGTKNIQYF | TGTGCCAGCAGCCAGGGGAGCGGGACCAAAAACATTCAGTACTTC
- | TRBJ2-7 | TRBV9 | - | CASSPPTGYEQYF | TGTGCCAGCAGCCCCCCGACTGGTTACGAGCAGTACTTC
- | TRBJ2-4 | TRBV6-1 | - | CASSLRGLGNIQYF | TGTGCCAGCAGCCTTCGGGGACTCGGGAACATTCAGTACTTC
- | TRBJ1-1 | TRBV6-4 | - | CASSPTQQGVAFF | TGTGCCAGCAGTCCAACCCAACAAGGAGTAGCTTTCTTT
TRBD2 | TRBJ2-1 | TRBV29-1 | - | CSVDLTSGSKQFF | TGCAGCGTTGACCTGACTAGCGGGAGCAAACAGTTCTTC
TRBD2 | TRBJ2-7 | TRBV19 | - | CASSEAGDLSYEQYF | TGTGCCAGTAGTGAAGCGGGAGACCTATCCTACGAGCAGTACTTC
- | TRBJ2-3 | TRBV6-6 | - | CASSPTGGRDTQYF | TGTGCCAGCAGCCCTACGGGGGGCAGAGATACGCAGTATTTT
- | TRBJ1-3 | TRBV27 | few | CASSLTSSGNTIYF | TGTGCCAGCAGTTTAACGAGCTCTGGAAACACCATATATTTT
TRBD1 | TRBJ1-1 | TRBV29-1 | - | CSVDTTGVPNTEAFF | TGCAGCGTAGATACGACAGGGGTCCCCAACACTGAAGCTTTCTTT
TRBD1 | TRBJ1-4 | TRBV30 | - | CAWTRDRVSTNEKLFF | TGTGCCTGGACCCGGGACAGGGTATCCACTAATGAAAAACTGTTTTTT
TRBD1 | TRBJ1-1 | TRBV7-9 | - | CASSPLTGGTEAFF | TGTGCCAGCAGCCCCTTAACAGGGGGCACTGAAGCTTTCTTT